This paragraph reports one TCR beta chain. The sample is drawn from a study of blood T cell repertoires in COVID-19. Study context: Sample material is recorded as cDNA or gDNA derived from T cells, B-cell-depleted T cells, or PBMCs.

V trimming: 1 base; J trimming: 0 bases; junction bases outside the gene matches: 9. CDR1 and CDR2 from the germline V gene are SGHRS and YFSETQ. The CDR3 contains 18 residues. Repertoires were generated with immunoSEQ multiplex PCR, while TCRdb's copy carries only in-frame clones and drops some. The data show about 100,000 clones, about 90% seen once. The chain joins TRBV5-1 to TRBJ2-4, with 8 positions matching TRBD1. Sequenced sample: peripheral blood. The sequence came from a man aged 30 to 45 in a cohort sampled during active COVID-19. The CDR3 DNA is TGCGCCAGCAGCTTGATCGGACAGGGACATCTAGCCAAAAACATTCAGTACTTC. Translating it yields CASSLIGQGHLAKNIQYF. The full variable domain, completed using reference TRBV5-1 and TRBJ2-4, is KAGVTQTPRYLIKTRGQQVTLSCSPISGHRSVSWYQQTPGQGLQFLFEYFSETQRNKGNFPGRFSGRQFSNSRSEMNVSTLELGDSALYLCASSLIGQGHLAKNIQYFGAGTRLSVL.